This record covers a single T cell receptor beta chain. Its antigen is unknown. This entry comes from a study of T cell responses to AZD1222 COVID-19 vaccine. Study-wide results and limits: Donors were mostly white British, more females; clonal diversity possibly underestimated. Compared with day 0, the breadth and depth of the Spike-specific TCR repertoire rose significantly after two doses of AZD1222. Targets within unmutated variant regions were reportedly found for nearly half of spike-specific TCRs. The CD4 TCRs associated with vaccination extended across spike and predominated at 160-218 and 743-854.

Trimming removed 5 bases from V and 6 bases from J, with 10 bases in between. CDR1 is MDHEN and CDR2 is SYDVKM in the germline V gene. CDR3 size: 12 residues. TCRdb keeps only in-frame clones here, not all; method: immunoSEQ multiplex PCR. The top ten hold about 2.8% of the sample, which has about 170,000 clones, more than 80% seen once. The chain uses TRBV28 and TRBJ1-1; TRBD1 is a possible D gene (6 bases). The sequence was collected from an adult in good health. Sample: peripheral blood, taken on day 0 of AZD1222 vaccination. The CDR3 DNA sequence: TGTGCCAGCAGTATCGGACAGTCTGAAGCTTTCTTT. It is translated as CASSIGQSEAFF.